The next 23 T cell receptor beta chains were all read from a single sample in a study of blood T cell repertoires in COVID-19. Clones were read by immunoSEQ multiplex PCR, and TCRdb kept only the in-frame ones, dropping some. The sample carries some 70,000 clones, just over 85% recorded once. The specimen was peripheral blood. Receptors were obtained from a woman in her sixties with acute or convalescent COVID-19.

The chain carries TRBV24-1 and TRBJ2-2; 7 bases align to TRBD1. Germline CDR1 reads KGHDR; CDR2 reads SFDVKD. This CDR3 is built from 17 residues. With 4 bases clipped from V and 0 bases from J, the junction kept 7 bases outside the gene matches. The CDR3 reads CATSDSSGTANTGELFF. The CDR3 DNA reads TGTGCCACCAGTGACTCATCCGGGACAGCGAACACCGGGGAGCTGTTTTTT.

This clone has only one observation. The CDR3 nucleotides read TGTGCCAGCAGTGAGACCGACAGGGGCGTCCCCTATGGCTACACCTTC. It codes for CASSETDRGVPYGYTF. V gene TRBV2 combines with J gene TRBJ1-2; 8 nucleotides agree with TRBD1. The germline V gene encodes CDR1 SNHLY and CDR2 FYNNEI. CDR3 length: 16 amino acids. The junction had 10 bases not matched to a gene; V was cut back by 3 bases and J by 4 bases.

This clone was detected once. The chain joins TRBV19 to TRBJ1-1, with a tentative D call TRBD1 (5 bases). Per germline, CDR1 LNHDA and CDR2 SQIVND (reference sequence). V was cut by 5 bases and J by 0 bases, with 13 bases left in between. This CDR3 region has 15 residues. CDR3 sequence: CASSPQTAMNTEAFF. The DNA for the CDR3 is TGTGCCAGTAGTCCGCAGACAGCCATGAACACTGAAGCTTTCTTT.

In nucleotides, the CDR3 is TGTGCCAGCAGCCCCGGGACAGGGGGCCCTGGAGCGCAGTATTTT. This codes for CASSPGTGGPGAQYF. The chain couples TRBV11-1 to TRBJ2-3, with 12 bases that match TRBD1. The CDR3 has 15 residues. CDR1 and CDR2 (germline): SGHAT, FQDESV (reference sequence). After removal of 5 bases from V and 10 bases from J, the junction contained 10 bases not matched to a gene.

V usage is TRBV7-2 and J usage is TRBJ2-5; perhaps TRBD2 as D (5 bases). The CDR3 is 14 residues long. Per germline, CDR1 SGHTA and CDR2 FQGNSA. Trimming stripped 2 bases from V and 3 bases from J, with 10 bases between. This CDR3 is CASSLQRSKETQYF. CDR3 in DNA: TGTGCCAGCAGCTTACAGCGGTCAAAAGAGACCCAGTACTTC.

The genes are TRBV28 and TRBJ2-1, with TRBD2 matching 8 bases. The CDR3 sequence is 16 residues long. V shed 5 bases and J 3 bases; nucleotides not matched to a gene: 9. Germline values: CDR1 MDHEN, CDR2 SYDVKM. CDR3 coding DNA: TGTGCCAGCAGTGGGCGGCGGACTAGCAGCTACAATGAGCAGTTCTTC. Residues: CASSGRRTSSYNEQFF.

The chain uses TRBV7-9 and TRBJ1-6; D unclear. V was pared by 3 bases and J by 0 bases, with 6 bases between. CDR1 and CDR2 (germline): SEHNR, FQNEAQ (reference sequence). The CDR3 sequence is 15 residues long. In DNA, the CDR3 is TGTGCCAGCAGCTTTAGTAGCTCCTATAATTCACCCCTCCACTTT. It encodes CASSFSSSYNSPLHF.

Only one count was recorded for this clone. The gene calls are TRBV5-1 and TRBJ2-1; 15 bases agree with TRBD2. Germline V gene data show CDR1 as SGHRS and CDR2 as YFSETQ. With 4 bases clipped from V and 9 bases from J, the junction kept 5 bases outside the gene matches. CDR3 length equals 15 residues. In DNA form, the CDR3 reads TGCGCCAGCAGCCCTAGGACTAGCGGGAGGGCTGAGCAGTTCTTC. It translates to CASSPRTSGRAEQFF.

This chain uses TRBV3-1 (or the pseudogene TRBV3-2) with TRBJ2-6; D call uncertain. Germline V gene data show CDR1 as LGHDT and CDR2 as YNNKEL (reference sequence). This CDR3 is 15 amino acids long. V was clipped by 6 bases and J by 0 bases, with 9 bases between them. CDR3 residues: CASRASGSGANVLTF. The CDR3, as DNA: TGTGCCAGCAGGGCCTCGGGCTCTGGGGCCAACGTCCTGACTTTC.

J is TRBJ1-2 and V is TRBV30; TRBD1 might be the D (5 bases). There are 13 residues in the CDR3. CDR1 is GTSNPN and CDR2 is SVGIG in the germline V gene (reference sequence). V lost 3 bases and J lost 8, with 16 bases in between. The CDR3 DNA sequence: TGTGCCTGGAGAAGGGGCCCCGGGGGGGGCTACACCTTC. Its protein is CAWRRGPGGGYTF.

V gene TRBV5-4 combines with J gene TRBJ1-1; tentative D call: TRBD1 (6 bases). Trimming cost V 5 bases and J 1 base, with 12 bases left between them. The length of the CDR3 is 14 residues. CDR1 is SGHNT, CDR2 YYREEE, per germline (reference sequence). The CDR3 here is CASSQDRWNTEAFF. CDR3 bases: TGTGCCAGCAGTCAGGACAGATGGAACACTGAAGCTTTCTTT.

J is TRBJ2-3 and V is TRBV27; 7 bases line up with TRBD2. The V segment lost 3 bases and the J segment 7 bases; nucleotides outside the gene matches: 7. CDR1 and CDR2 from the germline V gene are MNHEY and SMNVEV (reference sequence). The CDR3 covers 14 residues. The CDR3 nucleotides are TGTGCCAGCAGTTTGGGCGGGAGACGTAATACGCAGTATTTT. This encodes CASSLGGRRNTQYF.

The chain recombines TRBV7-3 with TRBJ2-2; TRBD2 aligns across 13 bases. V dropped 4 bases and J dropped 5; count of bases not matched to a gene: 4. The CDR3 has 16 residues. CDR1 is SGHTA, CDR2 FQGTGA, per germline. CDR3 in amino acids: CASSSGLAGATGELFF. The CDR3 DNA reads TGTGCCAGCAGCTCCGGACTAGCGGGGGCTACCGGGGAGCTGTTTTTT.

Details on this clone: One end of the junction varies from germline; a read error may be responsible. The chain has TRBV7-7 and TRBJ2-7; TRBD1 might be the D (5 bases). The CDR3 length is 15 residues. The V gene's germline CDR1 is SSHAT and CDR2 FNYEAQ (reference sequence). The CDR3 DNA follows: TGTGCTAGCAGCTTAGCTCAGGGCCCGGGCTACGAGCAGTACTTC. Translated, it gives CASSLAQGPGYEQYF.

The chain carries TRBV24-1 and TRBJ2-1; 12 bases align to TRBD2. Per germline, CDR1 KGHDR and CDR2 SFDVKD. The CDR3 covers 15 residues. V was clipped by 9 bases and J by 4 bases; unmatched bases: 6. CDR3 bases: TGTGCCACCGGACTAGCGGGGCATGATTACAATGAGCAGTTCTTC. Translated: CATGLAGHDYNEQFF.

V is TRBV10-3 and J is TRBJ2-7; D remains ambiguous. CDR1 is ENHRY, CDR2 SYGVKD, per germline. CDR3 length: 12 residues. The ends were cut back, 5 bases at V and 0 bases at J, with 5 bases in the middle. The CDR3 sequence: CAISSGSYEQYF. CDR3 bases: TGTGCCATCAGTTCGGGCTCCTACGAGCAGTACTTC.

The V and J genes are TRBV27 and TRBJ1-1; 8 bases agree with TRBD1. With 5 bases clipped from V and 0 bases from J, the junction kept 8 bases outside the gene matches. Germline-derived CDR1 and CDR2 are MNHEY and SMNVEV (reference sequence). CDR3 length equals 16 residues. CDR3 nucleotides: TGTGCCAGCAGTCTGACAGGGGCGTCCATGAACACTGAAGCTTTCTTT. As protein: CASSLTGASMNTEAFF.

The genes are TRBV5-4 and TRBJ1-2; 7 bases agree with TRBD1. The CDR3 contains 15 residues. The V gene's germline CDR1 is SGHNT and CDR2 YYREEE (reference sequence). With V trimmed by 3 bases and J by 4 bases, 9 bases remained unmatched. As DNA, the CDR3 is TGTGCCAGCAGCTCCGCCGGGACAGCCTCCTATGGCTACACCTTC. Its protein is CASSSAGTASYGYTF.

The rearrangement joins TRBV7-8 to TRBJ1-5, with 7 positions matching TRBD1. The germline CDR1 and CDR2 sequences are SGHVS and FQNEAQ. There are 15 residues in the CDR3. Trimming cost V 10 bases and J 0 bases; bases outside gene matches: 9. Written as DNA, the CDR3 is TGTGCCACCACAGGGGCCTCGTATAGCAATCAGCCCCAGCATTTT. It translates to CATTGASYSNQPQHF.

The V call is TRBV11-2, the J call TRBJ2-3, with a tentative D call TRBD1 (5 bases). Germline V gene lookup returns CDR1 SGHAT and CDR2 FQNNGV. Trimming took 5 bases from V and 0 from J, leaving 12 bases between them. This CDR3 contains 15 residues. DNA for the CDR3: TGTGCCAGCAGCACCAGGGTTACTAGCACAGATACGCAGTATTTT. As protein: CASSTRVTSTDTQYF.

The CDR3 DNA follows: TGTGCCAGCAGTTACTACGCAGACTATAATTCACCCCTCCACTTT. Translating gives CASSYYADYNSPLHF. The chain has TRBV6-6 and TRBJ1-6, with D unresolved. Looked up from germline, CDR1 is MNHNY and CDR2 is SVGAGI (reference sequence). CDR3 length equals 15 residues. V was pared by 1 base and J by 3 bases, with 7 bases between.

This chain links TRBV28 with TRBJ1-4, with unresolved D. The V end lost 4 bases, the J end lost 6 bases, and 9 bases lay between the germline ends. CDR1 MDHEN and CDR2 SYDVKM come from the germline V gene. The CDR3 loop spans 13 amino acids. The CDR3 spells CASSSGSDEKLFF. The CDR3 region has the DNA TGTGCCAGCAGTTCGGGGTCGGATGAAAAACTGTTTTTT.

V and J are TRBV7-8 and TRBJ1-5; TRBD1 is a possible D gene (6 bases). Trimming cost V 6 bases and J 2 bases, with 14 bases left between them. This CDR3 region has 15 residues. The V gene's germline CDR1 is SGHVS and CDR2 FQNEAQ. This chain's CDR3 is CASSYTTGGNQPQHF. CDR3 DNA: TGTGCCAGCAGTTACACGACAGGTGGCAATCAGCCCCAGCATTTT.